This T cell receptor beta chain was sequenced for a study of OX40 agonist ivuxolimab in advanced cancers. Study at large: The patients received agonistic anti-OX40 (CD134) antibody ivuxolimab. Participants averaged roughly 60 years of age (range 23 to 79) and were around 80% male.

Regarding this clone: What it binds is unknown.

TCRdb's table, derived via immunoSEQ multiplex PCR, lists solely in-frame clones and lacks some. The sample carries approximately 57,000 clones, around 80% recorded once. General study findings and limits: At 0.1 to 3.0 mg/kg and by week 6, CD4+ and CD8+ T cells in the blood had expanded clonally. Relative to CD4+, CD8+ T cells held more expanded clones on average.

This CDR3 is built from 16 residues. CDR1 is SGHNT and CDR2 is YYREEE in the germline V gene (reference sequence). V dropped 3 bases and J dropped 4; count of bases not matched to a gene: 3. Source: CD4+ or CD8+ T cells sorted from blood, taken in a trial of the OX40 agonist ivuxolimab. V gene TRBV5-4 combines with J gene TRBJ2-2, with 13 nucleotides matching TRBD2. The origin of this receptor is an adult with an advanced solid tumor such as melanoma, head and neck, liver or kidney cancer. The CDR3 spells CASSWGTSGATGELFF. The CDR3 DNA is TGTGCCAGCAGCTGGGGGACTAGCGGGGCCACCGGGGAGCTGTTTTTT.